Here is one T cell receptor (beta chain) with its context. The record originates from a study of T cell changes during pregnancy in multiple sclerosis. Generated by immunoSEQ multiplex PCR, the TCRdb table keeps only in-frame clones and is missing some. The sample carries about 87,000 clones, 80% to 95% recorded once. The receptor was isolated from a female donor in good health, enrolled as a control in a pregnancy study. The source was peripheral blood, collected in the third trimester of pregnancy.

The CDR3: CASSKGQVPKTQYF. CDR3 in DNA: TGCGCCAGCAGTAAGGGACAGGTCCCAAAGACCCAGTACTTC. This chain uses TRBV10-1 with TRBJ2-5, with TRBD1 identical over 8 bases. Trimming cost V 5 bases and J 6 bases; bases outside gene matches: 8. Germline V gene sequence: CDR1 WNHNN, CDR2 SYGVQD (reference sequence). This CDR3 is built from 14 residues.